The 20 T cell receptor beta chains below come from one sample, sequenced in a study of T-cell memory formation after mild COVID-19. A single record per CDR3 protein comes from TCRdb applying MiXCR to the 5' RACE reads. The sample has 430,000 or so distinct CDR3 sequences, more than 20% seen once. The sequencing sample was made of PBMCs or a T cell subset sorted from them (not recorded which). All receptors derive from an adult woman who had mild COVID-19 (a few samples of this study predate the infection). Cell type and time point are not known.

The chain is built from TRBV12-3 or TRBV12-4 and TRBJ1-5; D ambiguous. CDR3 length: 13 amino acids. Trimming removed 6 bases from V and 5 bases from J, with 11 bases in between. Written as DNA, the CDR3 is TGTGCCAGCAGACGGGCTGGTGATCAGCCCCAGCATTTT. This codes for CASRRAGDQPQHF.

The J gene is TRBJ2-1, the V gene TRBV4-1; 9 nucleotides align to TRBD2. The CDR3 is 17 residues long. CDR1 and CDR2 (germline): MGHRA, YSYEKL. V shed 0 bases, J shed 3 bases, and the junction held 6 bases outside the gene matches. The CDR3: CASSQDNSGGLYNEQFF. CDR3 nucleotides: TGCGCCAGCAGCCAAGATAATAGCGGGGGACTCTACAATGAGCAGTTCTTC.

The rearrangement links TRBV4-1 to TRBJ2-3; 8 bases agree with TRBD1. V was clipped by 4 bases and J by 2 bases; unmatched bases: 8. From germline, CDR1 is MGHRA and CDR2 YSYEKL. The CDR3 sequence is 16 residues long. CDR3 loop: CASSREAGGYTDTQYF. CDR3 nucleotide sequence: TGCGCCAGCAGCCGGGAAGCAGGGGGCTACACAGATACGCAGTATTTT.

For the CDR3, the DNA is TGCAGTGCTAGAGAAATCGTCCGGGCCTATAATTCACCCCTCCACTTT. Its protein is CSAREIVRAYNSPLHF. The J gene is TRBJ1-6, the V gene TRBV20-1, with no clear D. Germline V lookup: CDR1 DFQATT, CDR2 SNEGSKA (reference sequence). V lost 0 bases to trimming and J lost 2 bases, with 11 bases between them. The CDR3 is 16 residues long.

This chain connects TRBV4-2 to TRBJ2-3; weak D call: TRBD2 (6 bases). CDR3 length equals 17 residues. Germline V CDR1 and CDR2: LGHNA, YNFKEQ. V lost 0 bases to trimming and J lost 0 bases, with 13 bases between them. This chain's CDR3 is CASSQDGPGTSTDTQYF. The CDR3 nucleotides read TGTGCCAGCAGCCAAGATGGCCCCGGGACTAGCACAGATACGCAGTATTTT.

The DNA for the CDR3 is TGTGCCTGGAGTGTCCGAGTTTTCGGGGACAGGGAAGCTTTCTTT. Residues: CAWSVRVFGDREAFF. The J gene is TRBJ1-1, the V gene TRBV30; 8 bases match TRBD1. The V gene's germline CDR1 is GTSNPN and CDR2 SVGIG (reference sequence). V shed 0 bases and J 8 bases; nucleotides not matched to a gene: 11. CDR3 length equals 15 residues.

This chain joins TRBV24-1 and TRBJ2-1; TRBD1 matches at 10 bases. CDR1 is KGHDR and CDR2 is SFDVKD in the germline V gene. Trimming took 5 bases from V and 8 from J; bases not matched to a gene: 5. The CDR3 length is 14 residues. In DNA, the CDR3 is TGTGCCACCAGTGTGACAGGGGGCTTCCATGAGCAGTTCTTC. Its translation: CATSVTGGFHEQFF.

The V call is TRBV6-4, the J call TRBJ2-2; no clear D. Germline lookup yields CDR1 MRHNA and CDR2 SNTAGT. The CDR3 has 13 residues. Trimming removed 0 bases from V and 8 bases from J, with 7 bases in between. As DNA, the CDR3 is TGTGCCAGCAGTGACTCGGACGGGGGGGAGCTGTTTTTT. As protein: CASSDSDGGELFF.

The chain joins TRBV27 to TRBJ1-5; no definite D call. This CDR3 is 11 amino acids long. V gave up 5 bases and J gave up 4 bases, with 3 bases separating them. Germline V gene sequence: CDR1 MNHEY, CDR2 SMNVEV (reference sequence). CDR3 sequence reads: CASSLNQPQHF. For the CDR3, the DNA is TGTGCCAGCAGTCTTAATCAGCCCCAGCATTTT.

In this sample, this clonotype turned up a few times. J is TRBJ2-2 and V is TRBV24-1; D call uncertain. The germline V and J ends were trimmed by 4 bases and 2 bases, with 7 bases remaining between them. The CDR3 spans 14 residues. CDR1 KGHDR and CDR2 SFDVKD come from the germline V gene. CDR3 in DNA: TGTGCCACCAGTGACGCAGCTAACACCGGGGAGCTGTTTTTT. Amino acid sequence: CATSDAANTGELFF.

This clonotype was picked up a small number of times. The chain combines TRBV18 with TRBJ2-7; tentative D call: TRBD2 (6 bases). The CDR3 totals 13 residues. Trimming removed 6 bases at V and 12 bases at J, with 21 bases between. CDR1 is KGHSH, CDR2 LQKENI, per germline. CDR3 DNA: TGTGCCAGCTCCCCTCCTCCCGGGACTCATCTGTACTTC. This translates into CASSPPPGTHLYF.

V and J are TRBV7-9 and TRBJ1-2; 7 bases align to TRBD1. The CDR3 has 20 residues. Losses at the gene ends were 2 bases for V and 4 bases for J; bases not matched to a gene: 22. Germline CDR1 reads SEHNR; CDR2 reads FQNEAQ (reference sequence). CDR3 in amino acids: CASSLTPRDEEGAFVYGYTF. As DNA, the CDR3 is TGTGCCAGCAGCTTAACCCCGCGGGATGAAGAGGGGGCGTTTGTCTATGGCTACACCTTC.

A few counts support this clonotype. The rearrangement links TRBV4-1 to TRBJ2-7, with 8 bases lining up with TRBD1. Germline lookup yields CDR1 MGHRA and CDR2 YSYEKL. V lost 5 bases to trimming and J lost 5 bases; unmatched junction nucleotides: 5. The CDR3 contains 13 residues. This CDR3 reads CASSDRGNNEQYF. The CDR3 region has the DNA TGCGCCAGCAGCGACAGGGGAAACAACGAGCAGTACTTC.

The chain employs TRBV18 and TRBJ2-1, with no clear D. CDR1 and CDR2 (germline): KGHSH, LQKENI. This CDR3 has 15 amino acids. V was shortened by 2 bases and J by 7 bases, with 15 bases between the two germline ends. The CDR3 DNA reads TGTGCCAGCTCACCAGATACTCGCACTATTAATGAGCAGTTCTTC. It specifies CASSPDTRTINEQFF.

This clonotype was observed a few times. The chain is built from TRBV5-5 and TRBJ1-3; tentatively, D is TRBD1 (5 bases). V dropped 1 base and J dropped 0 bases, with 8 bases sitting between them. The germline CDR1 and CDR2 sequences are SGHKS and YYEKEE (reference sequence). This CDR3 has 15 amino acids. The CDR3, as DNA: TGTGCCAGCAGCTTGCGACAGAACTCTGGAAACACCATATATTTT. This gives the protein CASSLRQNSGNTIYF.

The chain links TRBV12-3 or TRBV12-4 to TRBJ2-1, with 12 bases fitting TRBD2. V trimming: 3 bases; J trimming: 8 bases; junction bases outside the gene matches: 5. The CDR3 consists of 15 residues. The CDR3 DNA is TGTGCCAGCAGTTTGGTAGGACTAGCGGGATATGAGCAGTTCTTC. Translation: CASSLVGLAGYEQFF.

This chain connects TRBV12-3 or TRBV12-4 to TRBJ2-1, with 10 bases identical to TRBD1. With V trimmed by 1 base and J by 8 bases, 14 bases remained unmatched. This CDR3 contains 18 residues. DNA of the CDR3: TGTGCCAGCAGTTTAGGTTTAGGACAGGGGGAAAGAACTGATGAGCAGTTCTTC. Encoded protein: CASSLGLGQGERTDEQFF.

This clonotype was seen only a few times. This chain uses TRBV20-1 with TRBJ2-7, with 7 bases fitting TRBD1. Germline V gives CDR1 DFQATT, CDR2 SNEGSKA (reference sequence). This CDR3 spans 15 amino acids. With 5 bases clipped from V and 2 bases from J, the junction kept 12 bases outside the gene matches. In nucleotides, the CDR3 is TGCAGTGCTCCACAGACAGGGCTTACCCCCTACGAGCAGTACTTC. It is translated as CSAPQTGLTPYEQYF.

The V and J genes are TRBV5-1 and TRBJ2-5; 9 nucleotides agree with TRBD1. The CDR3 extends over 14 amino acids. Germline V lookup: CDR1 SGHRS, CDR2 YFSETQ. V gave up 4 bases and J gave up 3 bases; unmatched junction bases: 4. CDR3 loop: CASSDRQGEETQYF. The DNA for the CDR3 is TGCGCCAGCAGCGACCGACAGGGGGAAGAGACCCAGTACTTC.

This chain uses TRBV24-1 with TRBJ2-3; 10 bases fit TRBD2. The CDR3 contains 15 residues. Germline V gene data show CDR1 as KGHDR and CDR2 as SFDVKD. V lost 3 bases and J lost 8; bases outside the gene matches: 7. The CDR3: CATSDVGLAEFTQYF. For the CDR3, the DNA is TGTGCCACCAGTGATGTTGGACTAGCGGAGTTTACGCAGTATTTT.